This TCR beta chain was sequenced in a study of neurological immune-mediated disorders. Study observations and caveats: The most TCR clonal expansion was seen in HTLV-1-associated myelopathy, whereas the least was seen in multiple sclerosis, below the level in healthy controls. Among expanded clones, no CDR3 amino acid sequences were shared across subjects, a pattern suggesting private repertoires in all groups.

The healthy controls volunteered at a blood bank in Maryland, USA. The making of cDNA relied on 5'RACE with 10-nucleotide random UMIs. TCRdb reprocessed the 5' RACE reads with MiXCR, giving one entry per CDR3 protein. The sample has 25,000 to 35,000 distinct CDR3 sequences; 20% to 25% are singletons. This clonotype rates as medium-sized. Its antigen remains unidentified. The sequence was collected from a woman between 55 and 75 years old in good health. Sequenced material: PBMCs.

In nucleotides, the CDR3 is TGTGCCAGCAGCCCCAGGGACAGGAACTATGGCTACACCTTC. Its protein is CASSPRDRNYGYTF. This chain joins TRBV9 and TRBJ1-2, with TRBD1 matching 8 bases. Per germline, CDR1 SGDLS and CDR2 YYNGEE. V was clipped by 4 bases and J by 2 bases; unmatched bases: 4. The CDR3 covers 14 residues.